The text below deals with one T cell receptor (beta chain). Its antigen is as yet unknown. The sample is drawn from a study of OX40 agonist ivuxolimab in advanced cancers. Study information: Three patients showed partial responses: one hepatocellular carcinoma and two cutaneous melanoma cases.

V was clipped by 8 bases and J by 2 bases, with 13 bases between them. The CDR3 length is 14 residues. Germline V gene lookup returns CDR1 SNHLY and CDR2 FYNNEI. Whole-study results and caveats: In a subset of nonresponders, normalized T-cell clonal expansion was also low.

TCRdb keeps only in-frame clones here, not all; method: immunoSEQ multiplex PCR. Of about 77,000 clones detected, approximately 84% appear once; the ten largest clones hold around 4.2%. Sequencing used CD4+ or CD8+ T cells sorted from blood, obtained in a trial of the OX40 agonist ivuxolimab. The J gene is TRBJ1-3, the V gene TRBV2; a weak D match, TRBD1 (5 bases). This TCR was recovered from an adult with an advanced solid tumor such as melanoma, head and neck, liver or kidney cancer. This CDR3 is CASQRGSTGNTIYF. The CDR3 coding sequence is TGTGCCAGCCAGAGGGGTAGTACTGGAAACACCATATATTTT.